This T cell receptor (beta chain) was observed in a study of regulatory T cells in long-lasting Graves disease (dated by TCRdb to the early 2020s). Regarding the research as a whole: Persistent Graves' disease was defined as antithyroid drug treatment for over 5 years with persistently positive TSH receptor autoantibodies. Peripheral blood TCR sequencing and RNA sequencing compared persistent Graves' disease patients with newly diagnosed Graves' disease patients. The study was registered as a clinical trial and conducted in China. A total of roughly 35 samples underwent TCR sequencing: some 13 from persistent and some 20 from newly diagnosed Graves' disease patients. Persistent Graves' disease patients in the clinical cohort had taken antithyroid drugs for about 10.3 years on average.

Based on the germline V gene, the CDR1 and CDR2 sequences are MGHDK and SYGVNS. Its CDR3 holds 16 amino acids, cysteine through phenylalanine. Only the CDR3 DNA is retained, 48 bases long and in frame from the first base. The junction carries 15 bases between V and J, which are trimmed by 3 bases and 1 base respectively. The time point label, read with the paper, signifies: persistent/refractory GD, antithyroid drugs over 5 years with positive TRAb. RNA was extracted from PBMCs in TRIzol for both TCR sequencing and RNA sequencing. The diagnosis of Graves' disease followed American Thyroid Association guidelines. Patients for the study were recruited at an endocrinology department in Xi'an, China. From each patient, about 9.7 milliliters of peripheral blood was collected into an EDTA anticoagulant tube. Ficoll Paque Plus density gradient separation was used to isolate PBMCs, and no further T cell sorting was performed. An Agilent 2100 Bioanalyzer and agarose gel were used to check RNA quality, while a NanoDrop 2000 measured RNA concentration.

Note on this clonotype: This clone's antigen is unknown. No much larger clonotype is one base removed from it; base qualities were not supplied.

Library preparation used multiplex PCR. TCRdb names Illumina HiSeq 4000 as the instrument used. TCR beta libraries were built with iRepertoire HTBI primers and Arm-PCR amplification of CDR3 regions. Gel purification was performed on PCR products prior to sequencing. The published analysis was carried out like this. Gene usage analysis of CDR3 amino acid clonotypes used the approximately 62 TRBV and about 14 TRBJ segments found across samples. COPE and FqMerger were used to merge the filtered high-quality paired reads into contigs. BLAST was used to align contigs to IMGT TRBV, TRBD and TRBJ reference genes, and CDR3 was defined according to IMGT. Any clonotype with a frequency above 0.1% was classified as a highly expanded clone. Shannon entropy was used to measure repertoire diversity, and the Gini coefficient was used to measure V-J evenness. A clonotype found in more than one individual was treated as public. Using fastp at Q25 and MiXCR, TCRdb reprocessed the public reads and kept productive beta chains. Identical CDR3 protein sequences are pooled into one entry, listed with their most common genes and DNA. What appears here as the V and J calls and clone size reflects TCRdb's work, not the paper's. For this sample there are around 400,000 distinct CDR3 sequences; over 20% appear just once. The ten largest clones represent around 15% of the sample.

Summary of the overall study and its limitations: Because the primary lesion, thyroid tissue, could not be accessed, the study looked at peripheral blood alone. Persistent disease showed preferential use of TRBV28, TRBJ1-2 and TRBJ2-5, whereas newly diagnosed disease favored TRBV20-1 and TRBJ2-1. Sequencing and analysis were limited to the TCR beta chain. The small sample size was acknowledged by the authors as a limitation that may reduce accuracy. Persistent Graves' disease patients showed lower TCR Shannon entropy and fewer highly expanded clones than newly diagnosed patients, suggesting clonal expansion. More public clonotypes were shared among persistent patients (roughly 2,700) than among newly diagnosed patients (approximately 1,000).

Recombination joined TRBV25-1 with TRBJ2-5; the D element might be TRBD1 or TRBD2, as each aligns at 6 bases. The receptor was isolated from a female donor with Graves disease. The sequencing here drew on peripheral blood mononuclear cells (PBMCs), taken when the disease was refractory, from a patient treated with antithyroid drugs. The DNA reads TGTGCCAGCAGTGAGGTTTCCCGGGGGCCCCAAGAGACCCAGTACTTC. This sequence encodes CASSEVSRGPQETQYF.